Given below is one TCR beta chain in context. Its antigen is unidentified. The CDR3 is 14 residues long. Germline assignment: CDR1 SGHRS and CDR2 YFSETQ. V was pared by 4 bases and J by 1 base, with 12 bases between. Clones were sequenced by immunoSEQ multiplex PCR, and TCRdb holds only the in-frame ones, with some missing. This table holds 190,000 or so clones, about four fifths found once. This sample is drawn from a study of cytomegalovirus exposure and HLA in healthy donors. Findings and caveats of the study: Cytomegalovirus association was assigned to about 150 TCR beta chains.

This receptor was taken from a woman aged 18-29 years in good health and CMV-seropositive. The V and J genes are TRBV5-1 and TRBJ2-7; D is possibly TRBD1 (5 bases). Sequencing was done on a sample of PBMCs. CDR3 sequence (DNA): TGCGCCAGCAGCAGACAGCAGAGTTCCTACGAGCAGTACTTC. The encoded protein is CASSRQQSSYEQYF.